This T cell receptor beta chain was found in a study of blood T cell repertoires in COVID-19. About the study: The samples span acute and convalescent COVID-19 from the United States, Italy and Spain. Sources were T cells, B-cell-depleted T cells, or PBMCs; the material itself was cDNA or gDNA.

The junction had 4 bases not matched to a gene; V was cut back by 2 bases and J by 7 bases. The CDR3 runs to 13 residues. The germline gives CDR1 MNHEY, CDR2 SMNVEV (reference sequence). In Seattle, patients joined the study during active infection and were tracked longitudinally. In the study's own analysis: Amplification of reference gene primers was used by the study to estimate nucleated cell counts. This table comes from immunoSEQ multiplex PCR, and its TCRdb copy is limited to in-frame clones, with some not included. The V and J calls and clone size come from that table; D and trimming were worked out from the DNA. Here the sample spans around 35,000 clones, 65% to 85% being singletons.

The receptor comes from a man aged 70-80 years with COVID-19, enrolled during active disease. The V call is TRBV27, the J call TRBJ2-7; TRBD1 aligns across 8 bases. The sample taken for sequencing was peripheral blood. In DNA, the CDR3 is TGTGCCAGCAGTTTACAGGGGGCTCGGGAGCAGTACTTC. Translation gives CASSLQGAREQYF.